Listed below are T cell receptor beta chains from one sample, sequenced in a study of T cells after somatic rescue of genetic block. Some clones are missing from TCRdb's copy, which holds only in-frame ones; the method was immunoSEQ multiplex PCR. The sample shows about 12,000 clones, 65% to 85% of them seen only once. Material: peripheral blood mononuclear cells (PBMCs). These receptors were taken from a boy aged 5 to 17. CDR3s include the opening cysteine and the closing phenylalanine or tryptophan. Each record gives: J gene, V gene, D gene, clone size, CDR3 DNA, CDR3 protein. A D gene is named only where the DNA matches it firmly. Size values are once, few and many counts, or a class for expanded clones, and some rows have none.

j_call: TRBJ2-5; v_call: TRBV18; d_call: .; clone_size: .; cdr3_nt: TGTGCCAGCTCACCATGGGGACAAGAGACCCAGTACTTC; cdr3_aa: CASSPWGQETQYF
j_call: TRBJ2-7; v_call: TRBV28; d_call: .; clone_size: .; cdr3_nt: TGTGCCAGCAGTCTTTGGGGTCCTACGCACTACGAGCAGTACTTC; cdr3_aa: CASSLWGPTHYEQYF
j_call: TRBJ2-5; v_call: TRBV27; d_call: TRBD1; clone_size: .; cdr3_nt: TGTGCCAGCAGTCCCCACCGCGGTCGGGACAGGGGAGGGGAGACCCAGTACTTC; cdr3_aa: CASSPHRGRDRGGETQYF
j_call: TRBJ2-5; v_call: TRBV6-1; d_call: TRBD2; clone_size: once; cdr3_nt: TGTGCCAGCAGTGAATGGGGAGGGGAGACCCAGTACTTC; cdr3_aa: CASSEWGGETQYF
j_call: TRBJ2-7; v_call: TRBV28; d_call: .; clone_size: once; cdr3_nt: TGTGCCAGCAGTTTATTAAGGGGAGCCTCCTACGAGCAGTACTTC; cdr3_aa: CASSLLRGASYEQYF
j_call: TRBJ2-7; v_call: TRBV5-5; d_call: .; clone_size: .; cdr3_nt: TGTGCCAGCAGCTTGGAAGCCGGGACACCCTACGAGCAGTACTTC; cdr3_aa: CASSLEAGTPYEQYF
j_call: TRBJ2-2; v_call: TRBV5-8; d_call: .; clone_size: .; cdr3_nt: TGTGCCAGCAGCTTCTATATTACCGGGGAGCTGTTTTTT; cdr3_aa: CASSFYITGELFF
j_call: TRBJ2-3; v_call: TRBV15; d_call: TRBD2; clone_size: once; cdr3_nt: TGTGCCACCAGCAGAGAGATCACTAGCGGGAGCACAGATACGCAGTATTTT; cdr3_aa: CATSREITSGSTDTQYF
j_call: TRBJ1-4; v_call: TRBV6-5; d_call: .; clone_size: .; cdr3_nt: TGTGCCAGCGGGGAGAATGAAAAACTGTTTTTT; cdr3_aa: CASGENEKLFF
j_call: TRBJ2-3; v_call: TRBV7-3; d_call: TRBD2; clone_size: once; cdr3_nt: TGTGCCAGCAGCCCATTAGCGGGAGGAACAGATACGCAGTATTTT; cdr3_aa: CASSPLAGGTDTQYF
j_call: TRBJ2-7; v_call: TRBV5-4; d_call: TRBD2; clone_size: .; cdr3_nt: TGTGCCAGCAGCCCAGGTCCAGCCTCGGGACTAGCGGGAATGCTCGAGCAGTACTTC; cdr3_aa: CASSPGPASGLAGMLEQYF
j_call: TRBJ2-3; v_call: TRBV6-1; d_call: TRBD1; clone_size: .; cdr3_nt: TGTGCCAGCAGACGGACAGGGCAAGATACGCAGTATTTT; cdr3_aa: CASRRTGQDTQYF
j_call: TRBJ2-3; v_call: TRBV5-1; d_call: .; clone_size: .; cdr3_nt: TGCGCCAGCAGCTTGGGGGCCATCTCTAGCACAGATACGCAGTATTTT; cdr3_aa: CASSLGAISSTDTQYF
j_call: TRBJ2-7; v_call: TRBV9; d_call: TRBD1; clone_size: .; cdr3_nt: TGTGCCAGCAGCCCTCTTCCCGGACAGGGCACCTACGAGCAGTACTTC; cdr3_aa: CASSPLPGQGTYEQYF
j_call: TRBJ2-7; v_call: TRBV18; d_call: TRBD1; clone_size: .; cdr3_nt: TGCGCCAGCTCCGGGACAGAACTAAACGAGCAGTACTTC; cdr3_aa: CASSGTELNEQYF
j_call: TRBJ1-2; v_call: TRBV10-2; d_call: .; clone_size: few; cdr3_nt: TGCGCCAGCAGTGGGGGGGCAAGGAGTGGCTACACCTTC; cdr3_aa: CASSGGARSGYTF